This T cell receptor beta chain appears in the sequencing data of a study of T cells in narcolepsy (dated by TCRdb to between 2017 and 2018). The study in broad terms: Patients with narcolepsy type 1 or type 2 (NT1, NT2) were enrolled in the study together with healthy control donors. To look for autoreactive T cells in narcolepsy patients that target self-antigens of hypocretin neurons (hypocretin, TRIB2), the study used TCR Vbeta sequencing to follow clonotypes in blood and CSF. Findings and caveats that apply to the study as a whole: Patients and controls had similar numbers of sequenced blood memory CD4+ clonotypes, with averages of around 41,000 in patients and 30,000 to 35,000 in controls. No sequences matching autoreactive T cell clones were present in some of the blood memory CD4+ repertoires from patients and controls. According to the report, autoreactive clonotypes were detected serially in the blood of the same patients and of different patients, but not in healthy controls. Plots that compared CSF and blood CD4+ T cell clonotypes from the same patient highlighted HCRT-specific and TRIB2-specific autoreactive clonotypes.

For TCR Vbeta sequencing, memory CD4+ T cells were sorted ex vivo from the peripheral blood of both healthy controls and narcolepsy patients. Taken from the germline V gene (reference sequence), the CDR1 and CDR2 loops are SGHNT and YYREEE. Inclusive of the bounding cysteine and phenylalanine, the CDR3 is 15 residues long. Kept here is only the CDR3 DNA, which spans 45 bases and is read in frame from base 1. V lost 4 bases and J lost 0 bases, and the count of bases not matched to a germline gene is 4. Of note for this clone: No antigen is known for it. Base qualities are missing; no much larger clone stands one base away.

The library was produced with the immunoSEQ multiplex PCR assay. The immuneACCESS repertoire file appears here via TCRdb, limited to in-frame rearrangements. These files lack a portion of the clones; in checked studies, under half of the deficit traces to unresolved V genes, and the cause of the others is not known. The sample table records some 25,000 clones; 75% to 90% of these occur just once. The ten largest clonotypes hold approximately 1.3% of the sample. The chain joins TRBV5-4 to TRBJ1-3, with TRBD1 matching 7 junction bases. The sample consisted of CD45RA- memory CD4+ T cells from PBMCs. Per the publication, the cell subset or site label means: memory T cells sorted ex vivo from peripheral blood. This TCR derives from a human donor with narcolepsy. The DNA is TGTGCCAGCAGCCGAGCAGGGGGCTCTGGAAACACCATATATTTT. It translates to CASSRAGGSGNTIYF.